Listed below are T cell receptor beta chains from one sample, sequenced in a study of blood T cell repertoires in COVID-19. TCRdb's table, derived via immunoSEQ multiplex PCR, lists solely in-frame clones and lacks some. This sample yields 220,000 or so clones, of which 85% to 90% are seen a single time; around 0.87% belongs to the top ten. Sequenced material: PBMCs or T cells enriched from blood (not recorded which). These receptors originate from a man aged 50-59 years who had been exposed to COVID-19. Both conserved end residues are part of each CDR3.

TRBV18	TRBJ1-2	CASSSVQGAAGYTF
TRBV19	TRBJ1-1	CASSTQGGTTEAFF
TRBV3-1/TRBV3-2	TRBJ1-1	CASSQGVLFTEAFF
TRBV11-2	TRBJ1-1	CASSPLGPEAFF
TRBV28	TRBJ2-3	CASSSLPLLARSLRGTQYF
TRBV11-1	TRBJ2-1	CASSSSGGEQFF
TRBV6-5	TRBJ1-4	CASSYLDRVQLFF
TRBV5-4	TRBJ2-2	CASNSQVATGELFF
TRBV28	TRBJ1-4	CASSTAQEAGEKLFF
TRBV5-5	TRBJ1-1	CASSGQVITNTEAFF
TRBV5-1	TRBJ1-1	CASSLVGGLNTEAFF
TRBV28	TRBJ1-2	CASERQSNYGYTF
TRBV7-3	TRBJ2-1	CASSSQAGEGNEQFF
TRBV3-1/TRBV3-2	TRBJ1-2	CASSLGQSYGYTF
TRBV19	TRBJ2-3	CASSPRGSGTSAYTQYF
TRBV3-1/TRBV3-2	TRBJ1-1	CASSQLGAVTEAFF
TRBV2	TRBJ1-5	CASSPESGYQPQHF
TRBV6-4	TRBJ2-5	CASSLTGGETQYF
TRBV2	TRBJ1-5	CASSEEGTGQQPQHF
TRBV5-1	TRBJ1-3	CASSLVGQFSGNTIYF
TRBV15	TRBJ1-2	CATSRDRQGSGGYTF
TRBV21-1	TRBJ1-1	CASSKTGGCNTEAFF
TRBV5-1	TRBJ1-1	CASSRGNTEAFF
TRBV30	TRBJ1-5	CAWGTGSFYEPQHF
TRBV6-5	TRBJ2-1	CASSYSLGQGNNEQFF
TRBV14	TRBJ1-1	CASSRDRGNEAFF
TRBV7-9	TRBJ1-3	CASSSGQTFGNTIYF
TRBV11-2	TRBJ2-7	CASSLETSGGRAYEQYF
TRBV12-5	TRBJ1-5	CASGLNSQPQHF
TRBV6-1	TRBJ1-6	CASSEALAWTVLNSPLHF
TRBV2	TRBJ2-1	CASSQQGSEQFF
TRBV3-1/TRBV3-2	TRBJ1-3	CASSPDRATGNTIYF
TRBV11-3	TRBJ2-3	CASSFTPSSGMKNTQYF
TRBV19	TRBJ1-6	CASSPGLNNSPLHF
TRBV19	TRBJ1-2	CASNVAVTGGSYGYTF
TRBV3-1/TRBV3-2	TRBJ1-2	CASSQGSRANYGYTF
TRBV4-2	TRBJ2-2	CASSQPGLAGNTGELFF
TRBV28	TRBJ1-2	CASSLTGVHGYTF
TRBV30	TRBJ1-5	CAWSSGRRSFSNQPQHF
TRBV25-1	TRBJ2-5	CASSRSGGVWETQYF
TRBV18	TRBJ1-2	CASSPTDRVDNYGYTF
TRBV7-2	TRBJ1-5	CASSLIRGYQPQHF
TRBV6-5	TRBJ1-4	CASSFNRVLNEKLFF
TRBV28	TRBJ1-4	CASSRRQSTNEKLFF
TRBV5-4	TRBJ2-2	CASSLAGGNTGELFF
TRBV11-3	TRBJ2-1	CASSDPGLSHEQFF
TRBV30	TRBJ1-5	CAWGQGARQPQHF
TRBV11-2	TRBJ1-4	CASSGHRATNEKLFF
TRBV29-1	TRBJ1-1	CSVGLVNTEAFF
TRBV12-3/TRBV12-4	TRBJ1-2	CASSDLNYGYTF
TRBV5-1	TRBJ2-2	CASSTNRVGNGELFF